Each of the 3 T cell receptor beta chains below was sequenced from the same sample in a study of T cells in pancreatic ductal adenocarcinoma. The selected patients with pancreatic ductal adenocarcinoma had surgery but no neoadjuvant therapy. Clones were read by immunoSEQ multiplex PCR, and TCRdb kept only the in-frame ones, dropping some. The table shows approximately 97,000 clones, with roughly 95% occurring only once. Sequencing used PBMCs. These TCRs come from a human donor with pancreatic ductal adenocarcinoma.

The CDR3 protein is CASSGQGTGEQFF. CDR3 DNA: TGTGCCAGCAGCGGACAGGGGACAGGGGAGCAGTTCTTC. This chain uses TRBV7-9 with TRBJ2-1; 9 bases are shared with TRBD1. CDR1 SEHNR and CDR2 FQNEAQ come from the germline V gene (reference sequence). V dropped 5 bases and J dropped 10; count of bases not matched to a gene: 6. The CDR3 extends over 13 amino acids.

This chain links TRBV7-9 with TRBJ2-1, with 8 bases aligning to TRBD2. V dropped 3 bases and J dropped 9; count of bases not matched to a gene: 13. Germline V gene lookup returns CDR1 SEHNR and CDR2 FQNEAQ (reference sequence). The CDR3 sequence is 16 residues long. DNA of the CDR3: TGTGCCAGCAGCTTGGAGGGGACTAGATCTCTCTCTGAGCAGTTCTTC. Translation: CASSLEGTRSLSEQFF.

This chain connects TRBV18 to TRBJ2-7, with D uncertain. Trimming removed 5 bases at V and 3 bases at J, with 11 bases between. This CDR3 spans 13 amino acids. Germline lookup yields CDR1 KGHSH and CDR2 LQKENI. CDR3 loop: CASSARQDYEQYF. The CDR3 DNA is TGTGCCAGCTCAGCACGACAAGACTACGAGCAGTACTTC.